This paragraph reports one T cell receptor beta chain. The data stem from a study of blood T cell repertoires in COVID-19. Study information: Samples of COVID-19 (acute and convalescent) were obtained from the United States, Italy and Spain.

Profiling relied on immunoSEQ multiplex PCR, and the TCRdb table lists in-frame clones only, not all of them. The table has more than 95,000 clones, around 84% seen once. Germline-derived CDR1 and CDR2 are MDHEN and SYDVKM. Trimming left V 6 bases short and J 0 bases short, with 12 bases between. The CDR3 spans 14 residues. The sample comprised peripheral blood. The chain employs TRBV28 and TRBJ2-7; TRBD2 might be the D (6 bases). The receptor was isolated from a man in his sixties with acute or convalescent COVID-19. The CDR3 region has the DNA TGTGCCAGCAGGGACTACGCTTCCTCCTACGAGCAGTACTTC. As protein: CASRDYASSYEQYF.